This T cell receptor beta chain is drawn from a study of blood T cell repertoires in COVID-19. In the original workflow: Cell counts per sample came from amplifying reference gene primers. Clones were sequenced by immunoSEQ multiplex PCR, and TCRdb holds only the in-frame ones, with some missing. The V and J calls and clone size were taken over from that table, and D and trimming were inferred from the DNA. This repertoire shows about 230,000 clones, 84% found once; its top ten account for about 1.5%. In germline, CDR1 is MGHDK, CDR2 SYGVNS. The junction had 9 bases not matched to a gene; V was cut back by 6 bases and J by 5 bases. The CDR3 has 15 residues.

The TCR sequence derives from a woman in her thirties or forties who had recovered from COVID-19. The sample taken for sequencing was peripheral blood. The chain carries TRBV25-1 and TRBJ2-1; 8 bases map to TRBD2. The CDR3, as DNA: TGTGCCAGCAGGAGGGGGTCGGGGGGGAACAATGAGCAGTTCTTC. It yields the protein CASRRGSGGNNEQFF.